This passage covers 32 T cell receptor beta chains from one sample sequenced in a study of blood T cell repertoires in COVID-19. Measured with immunoSEQ multiplex PCR; TCRdb has only the in-frame clones, and not every one. The data show 81,000 or so clones, approximately 80% seen once. The sample consisted of peripheral blood. Receptors originate from a woman aged 70-85 years with active or convalescent COVID-19.

CDR3: CASSGGQANEQFF. In nucleotides, the CDR3 is TGTGCCAGCAGCGGGGGACAGGCCAATGAGCAGTTCTTC. V and J are TRBV5-4 and TRBJ2-1; 8 bases align to TRBD1. Germline V CDR1 and CDR2: SGHNT, YYREEE (reference sequence). Trimming removed 4 bases from V and 6 bases from J; junction bases left unmatched: 3. CDR3 length equals 13 residues. Full variable domain (rest looked up from reference TRBV5-4 and TRBJ2-1): ETGVTQSPTHLIKTRGQQVTLRCSSQSGHNTVSWYQQALGQGPQFIFQYYREEENGRGNFPPRFSGLQFPNYSSELNVNALELDDSALYLCASSGGQANEQFFGPGTRLTVL.

Of note for this clone: One junction end does not reproduce the germline sequence, and a read error may be involved. The genes are TRBV6-5 and TRBJ1-6; possible D gene TRBD1, 6 bases. Germline V CDR1 and CDR2: MNHEY, SVGAGI. This CDR3 has 15 residues. Here the CDR3 DNA reads TGTGGCAGCGGGTACCGGACAGAATATAATTCACCCCTCCACTTT. Encoded protein: CGSGYRTEYNSPLHF.

The gene calls are TRBV4-1 and TRBJ1-2, with D unresolved. The CDR3 consists of 12 residues. The germline CDR1 and CDR2 sequences are MGHRA and YSYEKL. V lost 1 base to trimming and J lost 4 bases, with 4 bases between them. The CDR3, as DNA: TGCGCCAGCAGCCAAGGGCTCTATGGCTACACCTTC. As protein: CASSQGLYGYTF.

This chain joins TRBV3-1 (or the pseudogene TRBV3-2) and TRBJ1-3; TRBD1 is a possible D gene (6 bases). V was pared by 4 bases and J by 1 base, with 11 bases between. The CDR3 consists of 15 residues. Germline assignment: CDR1 LGHDT and CDR2 YNNKEL (reference sequence). The CDR3 sequence: CASSRVRGSGNTIYF. The CDR3 nucleotides are TGTGCCAGCAGCCGTGTCAGGGGTTCTGGAAACACCATATATTTT.

In DNA form, the CDR3 reads TGTGCCAGCAGACGAGGCGGGGGGGGGACAGCAAGCACCGGGGAGCTGTTTTTT. This gives the protein CASRRGGGGTASTGELFF. The chain joins TRBV6-6 to TRBJ2-2; 9 positions agree with TRBD2. V shed 6 bases, J shed 4 bases, and the junction held 15 bases outside the gene matches. The CDR3 consists of 18 residues. Germline V gene lookup returns CDR1 MNHNY and CDR2 SVGAGI (reference sequence).

The CDR3 nucleotides are TGCAGTGCTAGTTACAGGGGGTTCGTCTACGAGCAGTACTTC. Translating gives CSASYRGFVYEQYF. The V and J genes are TRBV20-1 and TRBJ2-7, with 8 bases aligning to TRBD1. CDR3 length: 14 amino acids. With V trimmed by 3 bases and J by 3 bases, 7 bases remained unmatched. Germline-derived CDR1 and CDR2 are DFQATT and SNEGSKA (reference sequence).

The chain joins TRBV6-5 to TRBJ1-5, with 7 bases matching TRBD1. With 6 bases clipped from V and 4 bases from J, the junction kept 9 bases outside the gene matches. CDR1 is MNHEY and CDR2 is SVGAGI in the germline V gene. The CDR3 has 15 amino acids. CDR3 amino acids: CASRTGPGGNQPQHF. The CDR3 coding sequence is TGTGCCAGCAGGACAGGGCCGGGAGGGAATCAGCCCCAGCATTTT.

V is TRBV4-2 and J is TRBJ2-5; 7 bases agree with TRBD1. This CDR3 has 14 amino acids. CDR1 and CDR2 from the germline V gene are LGHNA and YNFKEQ. The trim removed 4 bases at V and 5 bases at J, leaving 7 bases unmatched. CDR3 nucleotide sequence: TGTGCCAGCAGCCCCGAGACAGGGTTGGAGACCCAGTACTTC. This translates into CASSPETGLETQYF.

The genes are TRBV5-6 and TRBJ2-2; the D gene is possibly TRBD2 (5 bases). From germline, CDR1 is SGHDT and CDR2 YYEEEE. The CDR3 length is 16 residues. Trimming left V 6 bases short and J 5 bases short, with 20 bases between. The CDR3 spells CASIMFNLAVTGELFF. CDR3 DNA sequence: TGTGCCAGCATCATGTTTAACCTAGCTGTGACCGGGGAGCTGTTTTTT.

In this sample, this clone turned up a few times. This rearrangement joins TRBV4-2 to TRBJ1-2; D gene ambiguous. The CDR3 has 14 residues. Trimming stripped 0 bases from V and 2 bases from J, with 7 bases between. Germline V CDR1 and CDR2: LGHNA, YNFKEQ. The CDR3 coding sequence is TGTGCCAGCAGCCAAGATTCACAAAACTATGGCTACACCTTC. Translating gives CASSQDSQNYGYTF.

This rearrangement joins TRBV28 to TRBJ2-3; TRBD2 agrees at 8 bases. Germline CDR1 MDHEN, CDR2 SYDVKM. This CDR3 spans 15 amino acids. J gave up 3 bases and V 8 bases, and 10 bases lay outside the gene matches. The DNA for the CDR3 is TGTGCCAGCGACCCTCGGGGGGGCCGGACAGATACGCAGTATTTT. The encoded protein is CASDPRGGRTDTQYF.

CDR3 in amino acids: CASSLVGGMNTEAFF. The CDR3 DNA sequence: TGTGCCAGCAGCCTTGTAGGAGGGATGAACACTGAAGCTTTCTTT. The V gene is TRBV5-6, the J gene TRBJ1-1; no definite D call. V was cut by 4 bases and J by 0 bases, with 13 bases left in between. Germline V lookup: CDR1 SGHDT, CDR2 YYEEEE. The CDR3 runs to 15 residues. The full variable domain, in which reference TRBV5-6 and TRBJ1-1 provide the parts outside the CDR3, is DAGVTQSPTHLIKTRGQQVTLRCSPKSGHDTVSWYQQALGQGPQFIFQYYEEEERQRGNFPDRFSGHQFPNYSSELNVNALLLGDSALYLCASSLVGGMNTEAFFGQGTRLTVV.

This chain joins TRBV9 and TRBJ1-5, with TRBD1 identical over 7 bases. Unmatched junction bases numbered 3, after V lost 4 bases and J lost 2 bases. This CDR3 has 14 residues. Per the germline V gene, CDR1 is SGDLS and CDR2 is YYNGEE. CDR3 in amino acids: CASSFGQGNQPQHF. The CDR3 DNA reads TGTGCCAGCAGCTTCGGACAGGGCAATCAGCCCCAGCATTTT.

This clone was seen only a few times. CDR3 sequence: CASRRGRADTEAFF. In DNA form, the CDR3 reads TGTGCCAGCAGGCGTGGCAGGGCGGACACTGAAGCTTTCTTT. The chain has TRBV5-5 and TRBJ1-1; D may be TRBD1 (5 bases). From germline, CDR1 is SGHKS and CDR2 YYEKEE (reference sequence). The CDR3 totals 14 residues. V dropped 5 bases and J dropped 3 bases, with 14 bases sitting between them. Full variable domain (outside the CDR3, taken from reference TRBV5-5 and TRBJ1-1): DAGVTQSPTHLIKTRGQQVTLRCSPISGHKSVSWYQQVLGQGPQFIFQYYEKEERGRGNFPDRFSARQFPNYSSELNVNALLLGDSALYLCASRRGRADTEAFFGQGTRLTVV.

This chain connects TRBV6-5 to TRBJ2-7; D not certain. The CDR3 loop spans 10 amino acids. V was cut by 8 bases and J by 7 bases, with 9 bases left in between. Germline loops: CDR1 MNHEY, CDR2 SVGAGI. CDR3 sequence: CASGILEQYF. CDR3 nucleotide sequence: TGTGCCAGCGGTATACTGGAGCAGTACTTC.

The gene calls are TRBV18 and TRBJ2-1; TRBD1 matches at 7 bases. The V segment lost 6 bases and the J segment 1 base; nucleotides outside the gene matches: 6. CDR3 length: 15 amino acids. Germline-derived CDR1 and CDR2 are KGHSH and LQKENI. The CDR3 loop reads CASSRPGQSYNEQFF. CDR3 coding DNA: TGTGCCAGCTCGCGGCCGGGACAGTCCTACAATGAGCAGTTCTTC.

This chain joins TRBV19 and TRBJ2-1; TRBD2 agrees at 8 bases. J was trimmed by 6 bases and V by 1 base; bases with no gene match: 11. Germline V gene data show CDR1 as LNHDA and CDR2 as SQIVND (reference sequence). The CDR3 totals 17 residues. CDR3 coding DNA: TGTGCCAGTAGTATAGTGTTTGGGCGGGGGGCCACCAATGAGCAGTTCTTC. It codes for CASSIVFGRGATNEQFF.

V usage is TRBV6-7 and J usage is TRBJ1-3; unclear D gene. TRBV6-7 is an open reading frame whose function is uncertain. The CDR3 consists of 13 residues. Trimming removed 7 bases at V and 4 bases at J, with 11 bases between. The CDR3 here is CASNSRGGNTIYF. Written as DNA, the CDR3 is TGTGCCAGCAACAGCCGAGGGGGAAACACCATATATTTT.

This chain connects TRBV19 to TRBJ2-2; TRBD2 might be the D (6 bases). The CDR3 totals 19 residues. The germline V gene has CDR1 LNHDA and CDR2 SQIVND (reference sequence). V shed 5 bases and J shed 3 bases, with 25 bases lying between them. CDR3 amino acids: CASSLNGGFFGDYTGELFF. CDR3 sequence (DNA): TGTGCCAGTAGTCTCAATGGGGGGTTTTTCGGGGATTACACCGGGGAGCTGTTTTTT.

This clone showed up just once. V is TRBV5-1 and J is TRBJ2-1; TRBD2 agrees at 10 bases. J gave up 14 bases and V 4 bases, and 9 bases lay outside the gene matches. The germline CDR1 and CDR2 sequences are SGHRS and YFSETQ. This CDR3 has 13 residues. CDR3 DNA sequence: TGCGCCAGCAGCCGGGCTAGCGGGGGACGAGAGTTCTTC. Encoded protein: CASSRASGGREFF.

This clone was found many times. CDR3 region: CASSLRDSYTF. CDR3 sequence (DNA): TGTGCCAGCAGCTTAAGGGACAGCTACACCTTC. The V call is TRBV11-3, the J call TRBJ1-2; tentatively, D is TRBD1 (6 bases). The V gene lost 2 bases and the J gene lost 9 bases, with 7 bases spanning the gap. CDR1 and CDR2 (germline): SGHNT, YENEEA. The CDR3 runs 11 residues.

This chain joins TRBV7-2 and TRBJ2-5, with 9 bases that match TRBD2. V lost 5 bases and J lost 5; bases outside the gene matches: 6. The CDR3 loop spans 14 amino acids. CDR1 is SGHTA and CDR2 is FQGNSA in the germline V gene. The CDR3: CASSTRTSVETQYF. CDR3 bases: TGTGCCAGCAGCACACGGACTAGCGTTGAGACCCAGTACTTC. The variable domain in full, with the rest retrieved from reference TRBV7-2 and TRBJ2-5, is GAGVSQSPSNKVTEKGKDVELRCDPISGHTALYWYRQSLGQGLEFLIYFQGNSAPDKSGLPSDRFSAERTGGSVSTLTIQRTQQEDSAVYLCASSTRTSVETQYFGPGTRLLVL.

V usage is TRBV15 and J usage is TRBJ1-2; D is ambiguous. The CDR3 loop spans 14 amino acids. CDR1 is LNHNV, CDR2 YYDKDF, per germline (reference sequence). Deletions cut 2 bases from V and 7 bases from J, with 14 bases between. Written as DNA, the CDR3 is TGTGCCACCAGCAGAAGTCTGGCAGAAACTGGCTACACCTTC. Protein product: CATSRSLAETGYTF.

The J gene is TRBJ1-4, the V gene TRBV5-1; D is unclear. CDR1 and CDR2 (germline): SGHRS, YFSETQ. Trimming took off 3 bases at V and 8 bases at J, with 11 bases between the two ends. The CDR3 sequence is 13 residues long. CDR3 in DNA: TGCGCCAGCAGCTCACGGCCGGGGGAAAAACTGTTTTTT. The encoded protein is CASSSRPGEKLFF.

CDR3 region: CASSLIVQGPDGYTF. The CDR3 nucleotides are TGTGCCAGCAGCTTAATTGTGCAGGGTCCTGATGGCTACACCTTC. This chain joins TRBV7-2 and TRBJ1-2; D may be TRBD1 (5 bases). V was shortened by 2 bases and J by 6 bases, with 16 bases between the two germline ends. This CDR3 is built from 15 residues. CDR1 is SGHTA, CDR2 FQGNSA, per germline.

This chain connects TRBV6-5 to TRBJ1-1, with D maybe TRBD1 (5 bases). The CDR3 extends over 12 amino acids. V lost 6 bases and J lost 3, with 8 bases in between. Looked up from germline, CDR1 is MNHEY and CDR2 is SVGAGI. CDR3 loop: CASRGRYTEAFF. The CDR3 DNA reads TGTGCCAGCAGGGGGCGGTACACTGAAGCTTTCTTT.

V is TRBV27 and J is TRBJ2-6; D remains ambiguous. This CDR3 region has 18 residues. The germline V gene encodes CDR1 MNHEY and CDR2 SMNVEV (reference sequence). Trimming took off 2 bases at V and 1 base at J, with 15 bases between the two ends. This CDR3 reads CASSLEALRPSGANVLTF. CDR3 DNA sequence: TGTGCCAGCAGTTTAGAGGCCTTAAGGCCGTCTGGGGCCAACGTCCTGACTTTC.

The rearrangement joins TRBV5-4 to TRBJ2-3; TRBD2 aligns across 9 bases. The germline CDR1 and CDR2 sequences are SGHNT and YYREEE (reference sequence). J was trimmed by 4 bases and V by 0 bases; bases with no gene match: 12. The CDR3 is 18 amino acids. CDR3 in amino acids: CASSLGGGAFPQADTQYF. The CDR3 bases are TGTGCCAGCAGCTTGGGCGGGGGGGCCTTTCCTCAGGCAGATACGCAGTATTTT.

The rearrangement links TRBV4-3 to TRBJ2-2; TRBD1 agrees at 8 bases. Per germline, CDR1 LGHNA and CDR2 YSLEER. The length of the CDR3 is 16 residues. V was clipped by 1 base and J by 0 bases; unmatched bases: 1. The CDR3, as DNA: TGCGCCAGCAGCCAAGGGACAGGGTCGAACACCGGGGAGCTGTTTTTT. Amino acids: CASSQGTGSNTGELFF.

This rearrangement joins TRBV4-1 to TRBJ1-2, with unresolved D. This CDR3 is 15 amino acids long. Germline loops: CDR1 MGHRA, CDR2 YSYEKL. Trimming removed 0 bases at V and 4 bases at J, with 12 bases between. The CDR3 here is CASSQDAGSPYGYTF. The CDR3 DNA follows: TGCGCCAGCAGCCAAGATGCGGGCTCCCCCTATGGCTACACCTTC.

This clone was detected only once. This sequence joins TRBV10-1 and TRBJ2-7; 8 bases align to TRBD1. This CDR3 spans 16 amino acids. Per the germline V gene, CDR1 is WNHNN and CDR2 is SYGVQD (reference sequence). V dropped 0 bases and J dropped 5; count of bases not matched to a gene: 9. CDR3 region: CASSESRTGFNHEQYF. CDR3 nucleotide sequence: TGCGCCAGCAGTGAGTCAAGGACAGGGTTCAACCACGAGCAGTACTTC.

A remark on this clone: The germline gene is not matched at one end of the junction; a read error may be the cause. The chain has TRBV5-1 and TRBJ2-7, with 8 positions matching TRBD1. The CDR3 sequence is 13 residues long. CDR1 is SGHRS, CDR2 YFSETQ, per germline. The CDR3 DNA sequence: TGCGCCAGCAGATTGGGACAGGCCTACGAGCAGTACTTC. Translated: CASRLGQAYEQYF. The full variable domain, rest sourced from reference TRBV5-1 and TRBJ2-7, is KAGVTQTPRYLIKTRGQQVTLSCSPISGHRSVSWYQQTPGQGLQFLFEYFSETQRNKGNFPGRFSGRQFSNSRSEMNVSTLELGDSALYLCASRLGQAYEQYFGPGTRLTVT.